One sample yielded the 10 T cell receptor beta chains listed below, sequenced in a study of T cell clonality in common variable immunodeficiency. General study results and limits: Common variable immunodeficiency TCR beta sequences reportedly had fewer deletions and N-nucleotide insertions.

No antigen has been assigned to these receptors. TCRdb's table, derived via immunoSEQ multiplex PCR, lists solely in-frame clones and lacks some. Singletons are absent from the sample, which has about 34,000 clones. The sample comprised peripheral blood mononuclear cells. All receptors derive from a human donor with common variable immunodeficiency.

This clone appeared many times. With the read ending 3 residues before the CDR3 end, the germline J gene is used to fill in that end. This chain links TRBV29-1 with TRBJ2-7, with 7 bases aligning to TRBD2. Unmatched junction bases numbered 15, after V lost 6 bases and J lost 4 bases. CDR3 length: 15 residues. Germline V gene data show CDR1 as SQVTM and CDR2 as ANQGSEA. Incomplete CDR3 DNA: TGCAGCGTGGGTAGTTCTAGCGGCGGTGGGTACGAG. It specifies CSVGSSSGGGYE. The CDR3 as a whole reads CSVGSSSGGGYEQYF.

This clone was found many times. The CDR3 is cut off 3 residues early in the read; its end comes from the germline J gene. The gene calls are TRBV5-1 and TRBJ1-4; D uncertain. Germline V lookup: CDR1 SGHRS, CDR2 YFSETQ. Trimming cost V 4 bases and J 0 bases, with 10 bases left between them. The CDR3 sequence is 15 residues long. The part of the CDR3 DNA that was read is TGCGCCAGCAGCCCGGAACGGGCAACTAATGAAAAA. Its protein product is CASSPERATNEK. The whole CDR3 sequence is CASSPERATNEKLFF.

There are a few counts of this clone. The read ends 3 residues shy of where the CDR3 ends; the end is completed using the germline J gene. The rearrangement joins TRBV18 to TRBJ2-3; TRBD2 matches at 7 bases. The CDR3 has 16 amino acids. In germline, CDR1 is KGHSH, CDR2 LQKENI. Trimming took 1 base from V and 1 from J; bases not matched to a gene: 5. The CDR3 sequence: CASSPLAGAGTDTQYF. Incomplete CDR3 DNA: TGTGCCAGCTCACCACTTGCGGGAGCCGGCACAGATACG.

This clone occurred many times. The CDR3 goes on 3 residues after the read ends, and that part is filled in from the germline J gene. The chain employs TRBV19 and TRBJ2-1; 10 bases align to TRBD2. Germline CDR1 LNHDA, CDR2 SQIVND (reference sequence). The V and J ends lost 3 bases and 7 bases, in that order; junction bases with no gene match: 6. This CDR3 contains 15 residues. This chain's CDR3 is CASSIGIAGGNEQFF. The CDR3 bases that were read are TGTGCCAGTAGTATCGGGATAGCGGGAGGTAATGAG.

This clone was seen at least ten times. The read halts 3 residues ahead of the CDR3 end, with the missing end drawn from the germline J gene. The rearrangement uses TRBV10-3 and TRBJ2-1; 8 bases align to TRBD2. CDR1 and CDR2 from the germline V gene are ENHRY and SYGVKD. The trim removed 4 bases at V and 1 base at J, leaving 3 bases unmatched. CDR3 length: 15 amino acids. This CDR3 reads CAISGLASSYNEQFF. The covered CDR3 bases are TGTGCCATCAGTGGACTAGCGAGTTCCTACAATGAG.

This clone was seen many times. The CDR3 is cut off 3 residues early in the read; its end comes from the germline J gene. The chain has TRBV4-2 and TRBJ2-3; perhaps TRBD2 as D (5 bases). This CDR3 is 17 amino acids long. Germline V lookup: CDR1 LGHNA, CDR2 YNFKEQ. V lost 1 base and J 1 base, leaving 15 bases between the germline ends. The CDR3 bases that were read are TGTGCCAGCAGCCAAGGAGGGCTTTTTACCGGCACAGATACG. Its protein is CASSQGGLFTGTDT. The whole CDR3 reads CASSQGGLFTGTDTQYF.

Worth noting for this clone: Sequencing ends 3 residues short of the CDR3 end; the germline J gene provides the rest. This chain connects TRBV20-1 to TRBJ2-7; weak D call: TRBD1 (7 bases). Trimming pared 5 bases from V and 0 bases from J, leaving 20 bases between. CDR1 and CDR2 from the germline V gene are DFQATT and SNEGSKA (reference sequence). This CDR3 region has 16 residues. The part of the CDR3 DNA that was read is TGCAGTGCTCACTCAGGTGTCAGGGGGGTCTCCTACGAG. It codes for CSAHSGVRGVSYE. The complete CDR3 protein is CSAHSGVRGVSYEQYF.

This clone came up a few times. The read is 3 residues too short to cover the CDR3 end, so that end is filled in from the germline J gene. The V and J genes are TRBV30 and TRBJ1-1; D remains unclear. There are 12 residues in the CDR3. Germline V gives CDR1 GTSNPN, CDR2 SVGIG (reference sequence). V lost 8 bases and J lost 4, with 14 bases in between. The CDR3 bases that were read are TGTGCCGGGCACGGATATGGCACTGAA. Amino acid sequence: CAGHGYGTE. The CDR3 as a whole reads CAGHGYGTEAFF.

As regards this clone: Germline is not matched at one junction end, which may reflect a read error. CDR3 in amino acids: CASSATGYSYTF. The CDR3 DNA, read in part, is TGTGCCAGCAGCGCGACAGGCTATAGC. The rearrangement links TRBV7-9 to TRBJ1-2, with TRBD1 as a possible D gene (6 bases). The read stops 3 residues short of the end of the CDR3; the missing end is completed from the germline J gene. Germline values: CDR1 SEHNR, CDR2 FQNEAQ (reference sequence). The CDR3 covers 12 residues.

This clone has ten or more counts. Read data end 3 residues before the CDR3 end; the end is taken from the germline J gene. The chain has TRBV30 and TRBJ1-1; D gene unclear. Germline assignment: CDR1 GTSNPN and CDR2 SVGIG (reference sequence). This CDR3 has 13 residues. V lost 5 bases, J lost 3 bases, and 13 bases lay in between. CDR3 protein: CAWVDGGYTEAFF. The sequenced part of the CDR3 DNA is TGTGCCTGGGTAGACGGCGGTTACACTGAA.